This T cell receptor (beta chain) was sequenced in a study of blood T cell repertoires in COVID-19. Study background: Acute and convalescent COVID-19 specimens originated in the United States, Italy and Spain. PBMCs, B-cell-depleted T cells, or T cells were the source of the cDNA or gDNA that made up the material.

Authors' processing steps: Using reference gene primer amplification, nucleated cell counts were estimated. The data were produced by immunoSEQ multiplex PCR, yet TCRdb's version contains in-frame clones alone and is incomplete. The V and J calls and the clone size are those of that table, but D and trimming were determined from the DNA. The table has approximately 280,000 clones, nearly 90% seen once. CDR3 length equals 17 residues. V was pared by 0 bases and J by 0 bases, with 12 bases between. Germline CDR1 reads LGHDT; CDR2 reads YNNKEL (reference sequence). The J gene is TRBJ1-3, the V gene TRBV3-1 (or the pseudogene TRBV3-2); D gene ambiguous. The specimen sequenced was peripheral blood. This receptor was identified in a man aged 18-30 years with active or convalescent COVID-19. The CDR3 loop is CASSQERLRSSGNTIYF. In DNA, the CDR3 is TGTGCCAGCAGCCAAGAACGACTCCGGAGCTCTGGAAACACCATATATTTT.